These 18 T cell receptor beta chains were all obtained from the same sample, sequenced in a study of CD8+CD57+ T cells in acquired aplastic anemia. TCR beta VDJ and CDR3 were profiled, and genomic DNA was the template. Each CDR3 protein is one row after TCRdb ran MiXCR on the reads. The table has 150,000 to 200,000 distinct CDR3 sequences, 40% to 50% seen once. By flow cytometry, patients selected for sequencing had shown an expansion of CD8+CD57+ cells. Input material: sorted CD4+, CD8+, or CD8+CD57+ T cells (not recorded which) from PBMCs. The receptor set was obtained from a human donor with aplastic anemia.

There are many counts of this clonotype. The J gene is TRBJ1-5, the V gene TRBV12-3 or TRBV12-4, with D unresolved. CDR3 size: 13 residues. Trimming pared 3 bases from V and 2 bases from J, leaving 5 bases between. CDR3: CASSFTRNQPQHF. As DNA, the CDR3 is TGTGCCAGCAGTTTTACACGCAATCAGCCCCAGCATTTT.

The J gene is TRBJ2-2, the V gene TRBV2; 11 bases map to TRBD2. The CDR3 covers 18 residues. CDR1 and CDR2 (germline): SNHLY, FYNNEI. The V and J ends lost 3 bases and 1 base, in that order; junction bases with no gene match: 7. The CDR3 nucleotides read TGTGCCAGCAGTGAGTTACTAGCGGGGGCCAAGAACACCGGGGAGCTGTTTTTT. It encodes CASSELLAGAKNTGELFF.

CDR3 DNA sequence: TGTGCCAGCAGCTTAGTCCGTATTGAGCAGTTCTTC. Amino acid sequence: CASSLVRIEQFF. V is TRBV7-8 and J is TRBJ2-1; D unclear. The CDR3 length is 12 residues. The V end was cut by 1 base, the J end by 9 bases, with 7 bases between. Germline V gene sequence: CDR1 SGHVS, CDR2 FQNEAQ.

The chain recombines TRBV6-5 with TRBJ2-6, with 9 bases that match TRBD2. V trimming: 2 bases; J trimming: 4 bases; junction bases outside the gene matches: 3. The CDR3 covers 16 residues. CDR1 and CDR2 (germline): MNHEY, SVGAGI. The DNA for the CDR3 is TGTGCCAGCAGTTACCTCGGACTAGCGGGGGCCAACGTCCTGACTTTC. Encoded protein: CASSYLGLAGANVLTF.

This chain joins TRBV7-2 and TRBJ2-7; 8 nucleotides align to TRBD1. V lost 5 bases, J lost 2 bases, and 8 bases stayed unmatched. Germline V CDR1 and CDR2: SGHTA, FQGNSA. CDR3 length equals 15 residues. CDR3 DNA: TGTGCCAGCAGCCCCCGGACAGGGCAAACCTACGAGCAGTACTTC. This codes for CASSPRTGQTYEQYF.

In its sample, this clonotype was seen many times. The rearrangement joins TRBV19 to TRBJ2-7, with D unresolved. The V end lost 4 bases, the J end lost 3 bases, and 4 bases lay between the germline ends. Germline-derived CDR1 and CDR2 are LNHDA and SQIVND (reference sequence). This CDR3 has 11 amino acids. The chain's CDR3 is CASSNLYEQYF. CDR3 bases: TGTGCCAGTAGTAACCTCTACGAGCAGTACTTC.

The chain recombines TRBV20-1 with TRBJ1-5; TRBD1 is a possible D gene (6 bases). The CDR3 consists of 16 residues. The V gene's germline CDR1 is DFQATT and CDR2 SNEGSKA (reference sequence). Trimming stripped 2 bases from V and 3 bases from J, with 17 bases between. In DNA form, the CDR3 reads TGCAGTGCTAGATCAGGACAGCACCTACACAATCAGCCCCAGCATTTT. Its protein product is CSARSGQHLHNQPQHF.

This clonotype has at least ten counts. CDR3 protein: CASSPGSGGGSYEQYF. For the CDR3, the DNA is TGTGCCAGCAGCCCAGGGTCAGGGGGCGGGTCCTACGAGCAGTACTTC. The rearrangement links TRBV3-1 to TRBJ2-7; 8 positions agree with TRBD1. Trimming removed 4 bases from V and 1 base from J; junction bases left unmatched: 9. CDR3 length: 16 residues. Germline lookup yields CDR1 LGHDT and CDR2 YNNKEL (reference sequence).

V is TRBV11-1 and J is TRBJ2-2; D possibly matches TRBD1 or TRBD2 (5 bases each). Deletions cut 2 bases from V and 2 bases from J, with 12 bases between. The CDR3 is made up of 16 amino acids. Germline V gene sequence: CDR1 SGHAT, CDR2 FQDESV (reference sequence). The CDR3 protein is CASSLLGVLNTGELFF. The CDR3 DNA sequence: TGTGCCAGCAGCTTATTGGGGGTACTAAACACCGGGGAGCTGTTTTTT.

A note on this clonotype: This may be a read error: a much more frequent sequence differs by one nucleotide. The chain combines TRBV6-1 with TRBJ1-5; D gene uncertain. CDR1 is MNHNS, CDR2 SASEGT, per germline. This CDR3 comprises 13 residues. CDR3 sequence reads: CASSERSNQPRHF. The CDR3 nucleotides are TGTGCCAGCAGTGAACGGAGCAATCAGCCCCGGCATTTT.

There are a few counts of this clonotype. This chain uses TRBV5-1 with TRBJ2-2, with TRBD2 matching over 8 bases. The CDR3 has 16 residues. V was pared by 0 bases and J by 4 bases, with 5 bases of the junction left unmatched. Germline V gene sequence: CDR1 SGHRS, CDR2 YFSETQ. The CDR3 loop reads CASSLVAGGGTGELFF. CDR3 sequence (DNA): TGCGCCAGCAGCTTGGTGGCCGGGGGGGGCACCGGGGAGCTGTTTTTT.

This clonotype has a handful of counts. The chain employs TRBV6-5 and TRBJ2-2, with D tentatively TRBD1 (5 bases). Germline-derived CDR1 and CDR2 are MNHEY and SVGAGI. The germline V and J ends were trimmed by 0 bases and 2 bases, with 13 bases remaining between them. The CDR3 has 17 residues. CDR3 bases: TGTGCCAGCAGTTACTCGTCCGGACACATCAACACCGGGGAGCTGTTTTTT. Translated, it gives CASSYSSGHINTGELFF.

This clonotype has only one observation. This chain connects TRBV7-6 to TRBJ1-1, with 7 bases lining up with TRBD1. The germline CDR1 and CDR2 sequences are SGHVS and FNYEAQ. The CDR3 loop spans 18 amino acids. With V trimmed by 1 base and J by 0 bases, 11 bases remained unmatched. DNA of the CDR3: TGTGCCAGCAGCTTAGAGGCAGGGGGACCCCACATGAACACTGAAGCTTTCTTT. This translates into CASSLEAGGPHMNTEAFF.

The chain combines TRBV5-1 with TRBJ2-2, with D uncertain. Looked up from germline, CDR1 is SGHRS and CDR2 is YFSETQ. This CDR3 comprises 15 residues. Trimming took 1 base from V and 5 from J, leaving 12 bases between them. The CDR3 DNA reads TGCGCCAGCAGCTTGCGCTCGGAATCGACCGGGGAGCTGTTTTTT. Its translation: CASSLRSESTGELFF.

This sequence joins TRBV10-3 and TRBJ2-6; D may be TRBD1 (5 bases). The CDR3 totals 14 residues. V lost 3 bases, J lost 3 bases, and 6 bases lay in between. Germline V gene data show CDR1 as ENHRY and CDR2 as SYGVKD. The CDR3 here is CAISDQGGANVLTF. CDR3 sequence (DNA): TGTGCCATCAGTGACCAGGGTGGGGCCAACGTCCTGACTTTC.

In this sample, this clonotype turned up many times. The chain links TRBV19 to TRBJ1-5, with D possibly being TRBD1 (6 bases). In germline, CDR1 is LNHDA, CDR2 SQIVND (reference sequence). The CDR3 totals 14 residues. V was trimmed by 7 bases and J by 3 bases, leaving 13 bases between them. CDR3 nucleotide sequence: TGTGCCAGTACCTACGGACAGTTCAATCAGCCCCAGCATTTT. Residues: CASTYGQFNQPQHF.

This chain uses TRBV29-1 with TRBJ1-1, with TRBD1 matching over 7 bases. The CDR3 has 12 amino acids. V gave up 6 bases and J gave up 1 base; unmatched junction bases: 2. Looked up from germline, CDR1 is SQVTM and CDR2 is ANQGSEA. This chain's CDR3 is CSVDRPNTEAFF. For the CDR3, the DNA is TGCAGCGTGGACAGGCCGAACACTGAAGCTTTCTTT.

This clonotype was observed many times. The chain has TRBV7-6 and TRBJ2-7; the D gene could be TRBD1 or TRBD2 (5 bases each). The CDR3 consists of 13 residues. Between the trimmed V and J ends, which lost 5 bases and 3 bases, there was a span of 11 bases. The germline gives CDR1 SGHVS, CDR2 FNYEAQ. In nucleotides, the CDR3 is TGTGCCAGCAGCCCTAGCCAGGGCTACGAGCAGTACTTC. This sequence encodes CASSPSQGYEQYF.